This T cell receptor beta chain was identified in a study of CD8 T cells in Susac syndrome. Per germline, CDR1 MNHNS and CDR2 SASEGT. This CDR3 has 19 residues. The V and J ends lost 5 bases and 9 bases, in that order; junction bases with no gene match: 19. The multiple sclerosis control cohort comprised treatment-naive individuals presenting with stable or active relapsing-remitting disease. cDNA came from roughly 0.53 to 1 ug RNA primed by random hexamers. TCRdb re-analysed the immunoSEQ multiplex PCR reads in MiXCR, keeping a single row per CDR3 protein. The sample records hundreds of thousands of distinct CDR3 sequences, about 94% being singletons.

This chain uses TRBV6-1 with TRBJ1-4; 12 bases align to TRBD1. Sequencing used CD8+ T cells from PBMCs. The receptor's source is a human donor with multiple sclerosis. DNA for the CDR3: TGTGCCAGCAGTCCACGTTGGCCGGGACAGGGGGCAGGAGGGAAAAAACTGTTTTTT. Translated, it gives CASSPRWPGQGAGGKKLFF.